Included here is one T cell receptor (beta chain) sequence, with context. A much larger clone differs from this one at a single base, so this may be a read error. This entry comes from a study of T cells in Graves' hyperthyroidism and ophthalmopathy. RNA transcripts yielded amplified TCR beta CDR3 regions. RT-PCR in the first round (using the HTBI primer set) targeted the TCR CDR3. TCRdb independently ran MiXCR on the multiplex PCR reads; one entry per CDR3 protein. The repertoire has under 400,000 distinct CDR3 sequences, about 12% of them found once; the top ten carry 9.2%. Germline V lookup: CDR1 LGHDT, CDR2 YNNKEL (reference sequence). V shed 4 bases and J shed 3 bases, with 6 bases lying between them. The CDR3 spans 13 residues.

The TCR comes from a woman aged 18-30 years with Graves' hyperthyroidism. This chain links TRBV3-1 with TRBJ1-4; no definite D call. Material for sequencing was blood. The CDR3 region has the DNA TGTGCCAGCAGCCCGGTTCCTAATGAAAAACTGTTTTTT. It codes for CASSPVPNEKLFF.